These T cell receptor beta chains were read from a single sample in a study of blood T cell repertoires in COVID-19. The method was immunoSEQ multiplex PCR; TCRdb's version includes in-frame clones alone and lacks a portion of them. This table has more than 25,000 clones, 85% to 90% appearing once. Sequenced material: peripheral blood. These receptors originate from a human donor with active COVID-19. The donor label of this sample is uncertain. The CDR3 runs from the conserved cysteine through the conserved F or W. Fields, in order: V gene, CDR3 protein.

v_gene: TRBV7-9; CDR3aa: CASTPGSGSNEQFF
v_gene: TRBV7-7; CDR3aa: CASSLDGGAAQYF
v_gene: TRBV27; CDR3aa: CASSLIFGLAGGEQFF
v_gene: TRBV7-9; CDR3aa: CASSLVGGGHSYEQYF
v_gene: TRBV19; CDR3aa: CASSIRSSGGLSYNEQFF
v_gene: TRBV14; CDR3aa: CASSITTGLNTEAFF
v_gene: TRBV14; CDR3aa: CASSQVRWGRSADTQYF
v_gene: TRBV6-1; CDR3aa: CASSEFSPETQYF
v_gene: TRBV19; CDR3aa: CASSSSGRGVKNTGELFF
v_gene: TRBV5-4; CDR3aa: CASSPRPPRKNTEAFF
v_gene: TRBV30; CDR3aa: CAWSVTHTDTQYF
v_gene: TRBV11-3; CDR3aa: CASSQGIRTGELFF
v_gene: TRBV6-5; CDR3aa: CASSPGTSGEQFF
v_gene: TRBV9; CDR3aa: CASSTGRGLAGTGELFF
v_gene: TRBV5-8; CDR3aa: CASSPWVGQDTDTQYF
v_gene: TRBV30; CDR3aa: CAWDRGMISGANVLTF
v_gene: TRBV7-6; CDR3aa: CASSLEGETGELFF
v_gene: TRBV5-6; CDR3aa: CASTSGEGAEAFF
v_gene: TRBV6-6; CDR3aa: CASRADGSNQPQHF
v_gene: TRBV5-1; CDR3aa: CASSLAMQGPYEQYF
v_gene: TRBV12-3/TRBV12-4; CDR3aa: CASSLGEDQPQHF